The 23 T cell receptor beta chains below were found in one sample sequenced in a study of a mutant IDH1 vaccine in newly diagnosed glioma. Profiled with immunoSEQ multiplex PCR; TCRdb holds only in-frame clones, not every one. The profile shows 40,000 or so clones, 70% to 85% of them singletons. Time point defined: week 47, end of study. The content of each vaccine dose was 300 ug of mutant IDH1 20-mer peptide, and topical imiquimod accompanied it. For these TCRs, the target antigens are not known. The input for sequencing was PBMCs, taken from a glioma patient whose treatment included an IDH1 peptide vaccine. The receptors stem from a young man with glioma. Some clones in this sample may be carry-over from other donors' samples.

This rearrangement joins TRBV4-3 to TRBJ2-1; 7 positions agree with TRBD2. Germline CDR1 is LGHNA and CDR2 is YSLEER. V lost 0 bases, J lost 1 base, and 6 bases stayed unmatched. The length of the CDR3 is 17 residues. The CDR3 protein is CASSQEYPSGSYNEQFF. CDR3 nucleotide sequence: TGCGCCAGCAGCCAAGAATACCCTAGCGGTTCCTACAATGAGCAGTTCTTC.

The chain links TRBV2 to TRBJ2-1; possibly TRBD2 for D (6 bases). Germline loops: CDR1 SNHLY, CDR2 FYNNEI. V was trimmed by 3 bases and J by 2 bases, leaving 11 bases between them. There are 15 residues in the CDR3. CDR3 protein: CASSDRGRTYNEQFF. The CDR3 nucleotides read TGTGCCAGCAGTGACCGGGGGAGAACCTACAATGAGCAGTTCTTC.

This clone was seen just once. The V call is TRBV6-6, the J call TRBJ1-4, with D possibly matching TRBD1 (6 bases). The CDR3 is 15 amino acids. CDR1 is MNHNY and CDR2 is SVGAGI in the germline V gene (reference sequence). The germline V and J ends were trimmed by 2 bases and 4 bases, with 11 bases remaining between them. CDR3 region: CASSYPDSLNEKLFF. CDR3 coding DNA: TGTGCCAGCAGTTACCCGGACAGTCTTAATGAAAAACTGTTTTTT.

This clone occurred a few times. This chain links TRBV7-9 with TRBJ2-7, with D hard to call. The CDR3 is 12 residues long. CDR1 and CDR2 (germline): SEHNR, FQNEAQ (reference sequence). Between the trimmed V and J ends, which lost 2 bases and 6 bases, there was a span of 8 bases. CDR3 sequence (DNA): TGTGCCAGCAGCTTATCCCGGAGCGAGCAGTACTTC. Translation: CASSLSRSEQYF.

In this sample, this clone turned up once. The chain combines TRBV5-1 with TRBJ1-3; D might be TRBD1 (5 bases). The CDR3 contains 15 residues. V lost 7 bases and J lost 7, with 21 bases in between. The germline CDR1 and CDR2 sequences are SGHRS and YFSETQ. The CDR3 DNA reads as TGCGCCAGCTCCGTTCAGGGAAGCTATAGCAACACCATATATTTT. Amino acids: CASSVQGSYSNTIYF.

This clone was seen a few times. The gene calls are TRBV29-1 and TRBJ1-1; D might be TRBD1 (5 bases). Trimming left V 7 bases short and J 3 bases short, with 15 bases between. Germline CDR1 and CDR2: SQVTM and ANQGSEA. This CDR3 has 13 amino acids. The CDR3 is CSAVRGVDTEAFF. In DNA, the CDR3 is TGCAGCGCAGTAAGGGGTGTGGACACTGAAGCTTTCTTT.

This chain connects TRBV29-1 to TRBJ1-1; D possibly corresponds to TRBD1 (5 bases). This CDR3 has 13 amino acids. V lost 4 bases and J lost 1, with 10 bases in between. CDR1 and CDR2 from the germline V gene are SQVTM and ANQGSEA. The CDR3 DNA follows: TGCAGCGTTGGGCGGGGCTGGAACACTGAAGCTTTCTTT. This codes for CSVGRGWNTEAFF. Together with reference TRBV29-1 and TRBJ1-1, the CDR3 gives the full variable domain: SAVISQKPSRDICQRGTSLTIQCQVDSQVTMMFWYRQQPGQSLTLIATANQGSEATYESGFVIDKFPISRPNLTFSTLTVSNMSPEDSSIYLCSVGRGWNTEAFFGQGTRLTVV.

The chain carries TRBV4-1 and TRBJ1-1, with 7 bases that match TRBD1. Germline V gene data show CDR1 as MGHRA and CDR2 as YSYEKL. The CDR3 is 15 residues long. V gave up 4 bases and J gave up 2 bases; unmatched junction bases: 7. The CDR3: CASSPQGTDNTEAFF. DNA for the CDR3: TGCGCCAGCAGCCCTCAGGGGACAGATAACACTGAAGCTTTCTTT.

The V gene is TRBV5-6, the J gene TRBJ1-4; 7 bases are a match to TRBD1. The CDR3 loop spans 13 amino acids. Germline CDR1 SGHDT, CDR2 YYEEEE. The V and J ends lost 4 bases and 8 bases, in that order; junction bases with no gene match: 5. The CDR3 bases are TGTGCCAGCAGCCGACGGGGACAGGAAAAACTGTTTTTT. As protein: CASSRRGQEKLFF.

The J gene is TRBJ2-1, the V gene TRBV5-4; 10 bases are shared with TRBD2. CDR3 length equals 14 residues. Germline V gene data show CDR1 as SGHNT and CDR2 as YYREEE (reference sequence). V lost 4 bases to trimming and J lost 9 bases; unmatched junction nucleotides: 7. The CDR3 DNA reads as TGTGCCAGCAGCCGCGGGACTAGCGAGGGTGAGCAGTTCTTC. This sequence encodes CASSRGTSEGEQFF. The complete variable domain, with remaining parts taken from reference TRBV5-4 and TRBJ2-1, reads ETGVTQSPTHLIKTRGQQVTLRCSSQSGHNTVSWYQQALGQGPQFIFQYYREEENGRGNFPPRFSGLQFPNYSSELNVNALELDDSALYLCASSRGTSEGEQFFGPGTRLTVL.

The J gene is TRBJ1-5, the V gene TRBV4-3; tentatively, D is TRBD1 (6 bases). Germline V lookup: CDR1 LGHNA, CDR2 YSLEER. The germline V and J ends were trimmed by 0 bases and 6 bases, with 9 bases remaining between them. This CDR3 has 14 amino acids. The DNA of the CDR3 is TGCGCCAGCAGCCAAGAAACAGGGCTTCAGCCCCAGCATTTT. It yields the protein CASSQETGLQPQHF.

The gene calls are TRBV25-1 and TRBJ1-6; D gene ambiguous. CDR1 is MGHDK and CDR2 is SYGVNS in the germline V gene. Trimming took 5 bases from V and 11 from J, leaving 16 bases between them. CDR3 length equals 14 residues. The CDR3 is CASSPTLDSAPLHF. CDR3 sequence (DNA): TGTGCCAGCAGTCCCACCTTAGACTCGGCACCCCTCCACTTT.

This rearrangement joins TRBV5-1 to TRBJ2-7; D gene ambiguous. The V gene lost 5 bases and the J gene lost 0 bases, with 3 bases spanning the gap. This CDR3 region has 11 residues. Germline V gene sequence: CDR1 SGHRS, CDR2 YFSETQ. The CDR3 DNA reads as TGCGCCAGCAGGGGCTCCTACGAGCAGTACTTC. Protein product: CASRGSYEQYF.

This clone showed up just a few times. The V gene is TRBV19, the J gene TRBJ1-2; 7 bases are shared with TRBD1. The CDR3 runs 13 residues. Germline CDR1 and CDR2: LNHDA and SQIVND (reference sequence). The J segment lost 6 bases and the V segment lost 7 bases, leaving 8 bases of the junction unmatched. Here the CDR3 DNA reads TGTGCCAGTAACCGCGGGACAGTCGATGGCTACACCTTC. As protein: CASNRGTVDGYTF.

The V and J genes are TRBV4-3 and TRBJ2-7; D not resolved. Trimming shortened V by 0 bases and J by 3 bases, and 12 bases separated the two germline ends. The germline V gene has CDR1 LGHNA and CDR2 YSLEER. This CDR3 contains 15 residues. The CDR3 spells CASSQDEGASYEQYF. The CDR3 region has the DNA TGCGCCAGCAGCCAAGATGAAGGAGCAAGCTACGAGCAGTACTTC.

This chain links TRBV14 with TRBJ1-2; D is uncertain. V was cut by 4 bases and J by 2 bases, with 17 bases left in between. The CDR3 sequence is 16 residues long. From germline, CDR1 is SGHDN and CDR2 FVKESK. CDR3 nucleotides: TGTGCCAGCAGCCCCAGGTGGAGTGCGGTGAACTATGGCTACACCTTC. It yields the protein CASSPRWSAVNYGYTF. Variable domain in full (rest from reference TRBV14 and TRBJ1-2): EAGVTQFPSHSVIEKGQTVTLRCDPISGHDNLYWYRRVMGKEIKFLLHFVKESKQDESGMPNNRFLAERTGGTYSTLKVQPAELEDSGVYFCASSPRWSAVNYGYTFGSGTRLTVV.

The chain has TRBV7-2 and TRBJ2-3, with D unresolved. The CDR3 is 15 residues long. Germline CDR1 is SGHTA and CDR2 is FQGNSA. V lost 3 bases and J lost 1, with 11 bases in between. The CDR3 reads CASSFSGLGTDTQYF. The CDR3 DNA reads TGTGCCAGCAGCTTCTCTGGCCTCGGCACAGATACGCAGTATTTT.

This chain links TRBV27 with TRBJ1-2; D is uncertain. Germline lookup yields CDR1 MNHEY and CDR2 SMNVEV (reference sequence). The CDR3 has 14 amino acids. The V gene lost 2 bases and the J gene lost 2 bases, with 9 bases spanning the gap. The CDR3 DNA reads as TGTGCCAGCAGTTTAGGGTCAGGAAACTATGGCTACACCTTC. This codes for CASSLGSGNYGYTF.

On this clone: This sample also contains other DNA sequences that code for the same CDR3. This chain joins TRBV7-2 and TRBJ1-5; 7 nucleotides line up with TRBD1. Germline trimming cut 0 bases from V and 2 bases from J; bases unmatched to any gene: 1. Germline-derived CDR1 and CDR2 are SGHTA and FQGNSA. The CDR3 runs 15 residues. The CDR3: CASSLAGGGNQPQHF. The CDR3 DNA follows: TGTGCCAGCAGCTTAGCAGGGGGCGGCAATCAGCCCCAGCATTTT.

DNA of the CDR3: TGTGCCAGCAGCCACGGACAGGCGAACACTGAAGCTTTCTTT. It codes for CASSHGQANTEAFF. The chain employs TRBV4-2 and TRBJ1-1; 7 bases line up with TRBD1. In germline, CDR1 is LGHNA, CDR2 YNFKEQ. The CDR3 sequence is 14 residues long. The V gene end was trimmed by 3 bases and the J gene end by 1 base; junction bases not matched to a gene: 2.

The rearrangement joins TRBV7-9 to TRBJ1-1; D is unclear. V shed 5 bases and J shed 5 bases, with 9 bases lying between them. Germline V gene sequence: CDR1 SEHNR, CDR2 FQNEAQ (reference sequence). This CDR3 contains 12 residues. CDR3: CASSVWGTEAFF. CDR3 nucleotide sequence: TGTGCCAGCAGCGTCTGGGGAACTGAAGCTTTCTTT.

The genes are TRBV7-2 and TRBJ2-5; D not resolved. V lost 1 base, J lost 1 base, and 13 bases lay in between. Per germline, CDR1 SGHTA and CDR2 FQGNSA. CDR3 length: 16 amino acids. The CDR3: CASSLGWAALQETQYF. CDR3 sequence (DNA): TGTGCCAGCAGCTTAGGGTGGGCGGCACTCCAAGAGACCCAGTACTTC.

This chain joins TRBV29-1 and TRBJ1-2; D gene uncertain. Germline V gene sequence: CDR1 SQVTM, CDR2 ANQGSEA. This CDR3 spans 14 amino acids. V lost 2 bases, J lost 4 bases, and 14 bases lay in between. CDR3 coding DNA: TGCAGCGTTGAAAGGGTAGGGTTGGTCTATGGCTACACCTTC. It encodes CSVERVGLVYGYTF.